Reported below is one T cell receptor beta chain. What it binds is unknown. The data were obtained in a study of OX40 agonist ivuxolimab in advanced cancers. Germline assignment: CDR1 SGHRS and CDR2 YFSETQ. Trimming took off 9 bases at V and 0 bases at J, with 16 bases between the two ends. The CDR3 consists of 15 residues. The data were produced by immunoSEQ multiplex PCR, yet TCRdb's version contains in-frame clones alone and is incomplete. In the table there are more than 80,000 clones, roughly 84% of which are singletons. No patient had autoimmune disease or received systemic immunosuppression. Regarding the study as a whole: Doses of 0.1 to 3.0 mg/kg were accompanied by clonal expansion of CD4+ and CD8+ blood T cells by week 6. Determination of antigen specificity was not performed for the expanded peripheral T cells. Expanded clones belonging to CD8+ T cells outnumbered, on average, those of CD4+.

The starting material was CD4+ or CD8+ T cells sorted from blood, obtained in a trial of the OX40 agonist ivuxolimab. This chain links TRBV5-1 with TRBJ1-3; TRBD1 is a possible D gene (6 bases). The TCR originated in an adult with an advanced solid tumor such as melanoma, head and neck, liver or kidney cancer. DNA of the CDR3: TGCGCCACAGGGGAGGGACCGAGCTCTGGAAACACCATATATTTT. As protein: CATGEGPSSGNTIYF.